This T cell receptor beta chain was retrieved from a study of T cells after posttransplantation cyclophosphamide (dated by TCRdb to about 2016). In terms of the full investigation: Using TRB sequencing, the study followed how the T cell repertoire rebuilt after myeloablative bone marrow transplantation with posttransplantation cyclophosphamide given as GVHD prophylaxis. Because TRA and TRB clonality correlated tightly in several samples, later TCR analyses were limited to TRB. In 3 patients, up to about 3 additional blood samples taken between 2 and 5.2 years after transplant also underwent TRB sequencing, as did pretransplant blood from 4 patients. Antigen receptor sequencing was done on samples from some 34 PTCy-treated patients and from under 20 related bone marrow donors of those patients. Public TRB sequences were compared against a database of over 3,000 sequences linked to responses to pathogens, tumor antigens, self-antigens and alloantigens. Blood from all 30 or so PTCy patients who had 1-year posttransplant specimens underwent TRB sequencing. Study-wide conclusions, independent of this receptor: At 1-2 months, donor-recipient similarity was low but rose over the first year, and the later blood repertoires were often dominated by donor CD8+ memory clones. Across about 40 patients, TRB clonality was highly associated with recipient CMV seropositivity and CMV reactivation, and diversity in PTCy patients was similar to diversity in CNI/methotrexate controls. The TRB repertoires of T cells infiltrating skin or GI tract showed only limited overlap with the TRB repertoires of T cells in blood.

On the day of marrow donation, related bone marrow donors gave peripheral blood samples. Peripheral blood and bone marrow mononuclear cells were isolated by Ficoll-Hypaque density centrifugation and were cryopreserved. At least ten counts were recorded for this clone. The antigen this receptor binds is unknown. Base qualities are not at hand, and no much larger clone is one base apart. CDR1 is given as SGHRS and CDR2 as YFSETQ, both from the germline V gene. The junction carries 10 bases between V and J, which are trimmed by 1 base and 5 bases respectively. The cysteine opens and the phenylalanine closes a CDR3 of 14 amino acids. The retained sequence is limited to the CDR3, 42 bases, with the frame set at the first base. TRB sequencing was run on genomic DNA with either the immunoSEQ assay at survey resolution or the hsTCRB kit. On the authors' methods: The immunoSEQ software was used for initial read processing, and the LymphoSeq R package was used for repertoire analyses. Clonality was computed as 1 minus normalized Shannon entropy; Gini coefficient was also calculated for each TRB dataset. Phenotypes of unsorted samples were inferred by mapping TRB sequences from sorted subsets of the recipient or donor onto the same recipient's unsorted samples. This is the immuneACCESS table as TCRdb keeps it, with only in-frame sequences that have V and J called. A part of the clones is gone; compared with another copy, unresolved V genes explain less than half, and the rest is unexplained. V and J calls and clone size are copied from that table; D and trimming were computed from the DNA. There are about 38,000 clones in this sample, and none of them is a singleton. The top ten hold 2% to 2.5% of the sample.

The TCR comes from a man aged 50 to 60 in good health, CMV-negative, and a related stem cell transplant donor. The chain couples TRBV5-1 to TRBJ2-1; a tentative D call is TRBD2 (6 bases match). The sample consisted of PBMCs. This receptor has the CDR3 CASSLMVADNEQFF. In nucleotide form, the sequence is TGCGCCAGCAGCTTGATGGTAGCGGACAATGAGCAGTTCTTC.